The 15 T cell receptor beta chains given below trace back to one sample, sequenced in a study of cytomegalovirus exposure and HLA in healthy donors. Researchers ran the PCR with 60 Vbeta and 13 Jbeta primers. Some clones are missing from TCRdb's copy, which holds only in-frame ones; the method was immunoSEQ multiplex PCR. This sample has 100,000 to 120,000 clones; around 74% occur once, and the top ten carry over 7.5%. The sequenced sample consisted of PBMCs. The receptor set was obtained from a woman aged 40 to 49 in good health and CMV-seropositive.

CDR3 DNA sequence: TGCGCCAGCAGCCCGTCGACAGGGAACACCTACGAGCAGTACTTC. Translation gives CASSPSTGNTYEQYF. V usage is TRBV5-1 and J usage is TRBJ2-7, with 7 bases fitting TRBD1. Germline values: CDR1 SGHRS, CDR2 YFSETQ. The CDR3 length is 15 residues. The V gene end was trimmed by 4 bases and the J gene end by 2 bases; junction bases not matched to a gene: 9.

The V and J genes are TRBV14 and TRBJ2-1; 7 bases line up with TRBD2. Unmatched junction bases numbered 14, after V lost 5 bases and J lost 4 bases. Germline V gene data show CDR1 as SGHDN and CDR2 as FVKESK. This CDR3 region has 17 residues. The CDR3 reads CASSWTTSRATYNEQFF. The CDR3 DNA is TGTGCCAGCAGCTGGACGACTAGCAGAGCAACTTACAATGAGCAGTTCTTC.

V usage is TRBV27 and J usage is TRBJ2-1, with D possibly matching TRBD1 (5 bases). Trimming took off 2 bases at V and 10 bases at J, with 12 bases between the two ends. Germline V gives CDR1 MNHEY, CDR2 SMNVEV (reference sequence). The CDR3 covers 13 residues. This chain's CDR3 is CASSLAWTTEQFF. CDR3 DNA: TGTGCCAGCAGTTTAGCCTGGACAACAGAGCAGTTCTTC.

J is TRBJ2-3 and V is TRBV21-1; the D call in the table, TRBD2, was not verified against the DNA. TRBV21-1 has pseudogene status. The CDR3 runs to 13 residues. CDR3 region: CASSKTSTDTQYF. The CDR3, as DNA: TGTGCCAGCAGCAAAACTAGCACAGATACGCAGTATTTT.

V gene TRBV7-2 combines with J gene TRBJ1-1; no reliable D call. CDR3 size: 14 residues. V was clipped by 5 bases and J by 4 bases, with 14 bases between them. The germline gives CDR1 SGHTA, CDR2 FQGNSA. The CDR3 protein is CASSRIGAPTEAFF. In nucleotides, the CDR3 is TGTGCCAGCAGCCGCATCGGAGCCCCCACTGAAGCTTTCTTT.

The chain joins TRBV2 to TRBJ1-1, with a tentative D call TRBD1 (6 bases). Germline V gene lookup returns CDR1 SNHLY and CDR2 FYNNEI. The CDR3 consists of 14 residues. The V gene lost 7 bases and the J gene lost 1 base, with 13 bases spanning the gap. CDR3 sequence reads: CASKPMGQNTEAFF. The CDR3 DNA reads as TGTGCCAGCAAACCGATGGGACAGAACACTGAAGCTTTCTTT.

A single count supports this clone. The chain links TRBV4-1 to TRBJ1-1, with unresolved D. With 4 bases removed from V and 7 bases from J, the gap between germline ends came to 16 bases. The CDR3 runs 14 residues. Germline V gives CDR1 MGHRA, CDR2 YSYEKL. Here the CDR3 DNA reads TGCGCCAGCAGCCTCCCCGGGAGGGATGATGAAGCTTTCTTT. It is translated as CASSLPGRDDEAFF.

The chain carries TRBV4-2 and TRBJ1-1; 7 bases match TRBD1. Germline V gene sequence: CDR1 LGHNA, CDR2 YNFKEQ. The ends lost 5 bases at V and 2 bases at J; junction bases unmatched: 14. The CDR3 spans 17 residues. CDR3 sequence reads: CASSSRGGNRGNTEAFF. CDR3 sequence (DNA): TGTGCCAGCAGCTCGCGTGGAGGTAACAGGGGAAACACTGAAGCTTTCTTT.

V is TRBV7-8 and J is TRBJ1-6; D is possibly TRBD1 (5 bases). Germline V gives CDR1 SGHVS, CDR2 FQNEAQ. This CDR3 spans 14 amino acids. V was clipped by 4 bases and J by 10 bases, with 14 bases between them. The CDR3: CASSSGTLGSPLHF. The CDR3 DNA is TGTGCCAGCAGCTCTGGGACTCTGGGGTCACCCCTCCACTTT.

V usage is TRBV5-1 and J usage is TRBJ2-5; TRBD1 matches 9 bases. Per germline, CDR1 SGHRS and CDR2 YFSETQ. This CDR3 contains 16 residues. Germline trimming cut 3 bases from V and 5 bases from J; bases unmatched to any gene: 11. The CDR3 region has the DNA TGCGCCAGCAGCTGGGGTACAGGGGGCTCTAGGGAGACCCAGTACTTC. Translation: CASSWGTGGSRETQYF.

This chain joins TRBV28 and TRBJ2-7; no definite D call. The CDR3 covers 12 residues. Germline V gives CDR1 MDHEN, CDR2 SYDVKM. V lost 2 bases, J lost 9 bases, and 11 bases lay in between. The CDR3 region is CASSLPEFAQYF. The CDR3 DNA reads TGTGCCAGCAGTTTACCCGAGTTTGCGCAGTACTTC.

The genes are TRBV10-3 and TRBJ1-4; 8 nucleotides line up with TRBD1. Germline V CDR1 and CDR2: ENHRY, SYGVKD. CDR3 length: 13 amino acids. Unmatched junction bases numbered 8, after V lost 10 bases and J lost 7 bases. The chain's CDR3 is CATSGTGTEKLFF. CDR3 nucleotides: TGTGCCACCTCCGGGACAGGTACTGAAAAACTGTTTTTT.

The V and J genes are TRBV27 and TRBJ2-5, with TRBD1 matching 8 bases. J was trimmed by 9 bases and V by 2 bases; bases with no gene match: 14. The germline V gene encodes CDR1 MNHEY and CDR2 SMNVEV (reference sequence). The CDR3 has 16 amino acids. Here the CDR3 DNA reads TGTGCCAGCAGTTTAGGCAGGGGGCCCTTCTCTAGCCCCCAGTACTTC. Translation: CASSLGRGPFSSPQYF.

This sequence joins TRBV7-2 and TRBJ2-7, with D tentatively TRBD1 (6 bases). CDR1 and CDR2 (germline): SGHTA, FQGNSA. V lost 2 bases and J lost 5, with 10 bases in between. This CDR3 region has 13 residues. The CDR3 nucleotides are TGTGCCAGCAGCTTACTCAGGGGACACGAGCAGTACTTC. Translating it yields CASSLLRGHEQYF.

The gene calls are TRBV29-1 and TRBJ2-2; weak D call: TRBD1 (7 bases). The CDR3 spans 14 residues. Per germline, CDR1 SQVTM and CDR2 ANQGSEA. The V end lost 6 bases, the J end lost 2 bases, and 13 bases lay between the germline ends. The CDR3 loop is CSVRGDGNTGELFF. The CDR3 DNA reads TGCAGCGTCAGGGGGGACGGAAACACCGGGGAGCTGTTTTTT.